This TCR beta chain was profiled in a study of shared clonotypes between healthy human individuals. Study-wide context: CD4 naive and memory got three plates each, CD8 naive two, CD8 memory one. Study-wide findings and caveats: Read depth was anticipated to influence clonotype sharing among donors.

Regarding this clone: Its antigen is not known.

Partitioning of CD4+ cells yielded a CD45RA+ naive subset and a CD45RA-negative memory subset. Methods used by the authors: With immunoSEQ giving junction-only sequences and no quality scores, filtering differed. Libraries were prepared by immunoSEQ multiplex PCR; TCRdb keeps only in-frame clonotypes and omits some of them. That table supplies the V and J calls and clone size; D and trimming were determined from the DNA. The sample has about 2.4 million clones; roughly nine tenths are singletons. The CDR3 is 14 amino acids. The V gene lost 2 bases and the J gene lost 0 bases, with 8 bases spanning the gap. CDR1 SGHNT and CDR2 YYREEE come from the germline V gene (reference sequence).

The chain is built from TRBV5-4 and TRBJ1-1, with D maybe TRBD1 (5 bases). This sequence originates from a young man in good health. The sequenced sample consisted of naive CD4+ T cells sorted from blood. The subset denotes: CD45RA+ positively selected. The CDR3 DNA reads TGTGCCAGCAGCTTAGGGGAACTGAACACTGAAGCTTTCTTT. It translates to CASSLGELNTEAFF.